This T cell receptor beta chain was recovered during a study of CD8 T cells in ankylosing spondylitis. The TCR beta libraries were generated through quantitative 5'-RACE incorporating molecular barcodes. TCRdb called the 5' RACE reads again in MiXCR, with one record for every CDR3 protein. The sample has roughly 350,000 distinct CDR3 sequences, 6.5% to 10% seen once. The study's findings and limits: Disease-linked clones were reportedly significantly enriched in matched ankylosing spondylitis synovial fluid. Earlier work had already found some motif variants in reactive arthritis synovial fluid and blood. A motif of eight or nine highly homologous TCR beta variants was seen as apparently characteristic of ankylosing spondylitis blood. Clones that were linked to disease were CD8+ and were relatively rare in peripheral blood.

This clonotype was detected ten times or more. Antigen: not known. Germline V gene data show CDR1 as SGHDT and CDR2 as YYEEEE. Trimming pared 1 base from V and 2 bases from J, leaving 15 bases between. This CDR3 comprises 16 residues. The origin of this receptor is a male donor with ankylosing spondylitis. The gene calls are TRBV5-6 and TRBJ1-1; TRBD1 is a possible D gene (5 bases). Sequenced sample: blood, either unsorted or a sorted T cell fraction (not recorded which). The CDR3 DNA sequence: TGTGCCAGCAGCTTGTTATTGGGGGTCATTAACACTGAAGCTTTCTTT. Encoded protein: CASSLLLGVINTEAFF. Variable domain in full (rest from reference TRBV5-6 and TRBJ1-1): DAGVTQSPTHLIKTRGQQVTLRCSPKSGHDTVSWYQQALGQGPQFIFQYYEEEERQRGNFPDRFSGHQFPNYSSELNVNALLLGDSALYLCASSLLLGVINTEAFFGQGTRLTVV.